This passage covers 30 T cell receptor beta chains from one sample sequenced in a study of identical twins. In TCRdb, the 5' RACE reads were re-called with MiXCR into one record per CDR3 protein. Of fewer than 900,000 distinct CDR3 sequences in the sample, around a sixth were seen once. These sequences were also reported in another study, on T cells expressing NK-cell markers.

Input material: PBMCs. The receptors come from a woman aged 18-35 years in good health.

The DNA for the CDR3 is TGTGCCTGGAGTGTAGGTATTACGAACACTGAAGCTTTCTTT. Residues: CAWSVGITNTEAFF. V usage is TRBV30 and J usage is TRBJ1-1; D is ambiguous. The germline V and J ends were trimmed by 0 bases and 1 base, with 9 bases remaining between them. The V gene's germline CDR1 is GTSNPN and CDR2 SVGIG (reference sequence). This CDR3 comprises 14 residues. The full variable domain, rest sourced from reference TRBV30 and TRBJ1-1, is SQTIHQWPATLVQPVGSPLSLECTVEGTSNPNLYWYRQAAGRGLQLLFYSVGIGQISSEVPQNLSASRPQDRQFILSSKKLLLSDSGFYLCAWSVGITNTEAFFGQGTRLTVV.

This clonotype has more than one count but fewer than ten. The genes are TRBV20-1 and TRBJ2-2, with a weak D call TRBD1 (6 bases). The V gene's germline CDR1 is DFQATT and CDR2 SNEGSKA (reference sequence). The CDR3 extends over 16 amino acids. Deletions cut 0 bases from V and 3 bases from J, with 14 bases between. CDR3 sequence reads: CSARDVGAGDTGELFF. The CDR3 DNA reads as TGCAGTGCTAGAGATGTGGGGGCAGGGGACACCGGGGAGCTGTTTTTT.

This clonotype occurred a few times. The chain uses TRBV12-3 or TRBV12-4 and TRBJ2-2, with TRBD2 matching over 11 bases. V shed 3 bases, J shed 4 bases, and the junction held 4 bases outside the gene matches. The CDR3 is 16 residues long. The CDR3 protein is CASSFQGLAGTGELFF. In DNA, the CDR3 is TGTGCCAGCAGTTTTCAAGGACTAGCGGGCACCGGGGAGCTGTTTTTT.

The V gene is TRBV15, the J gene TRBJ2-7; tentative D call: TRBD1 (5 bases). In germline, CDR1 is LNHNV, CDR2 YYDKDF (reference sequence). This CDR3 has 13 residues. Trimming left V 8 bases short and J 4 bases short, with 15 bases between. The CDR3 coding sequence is TGTGCCACCTCCCAAGGCAGGGAATACGAGCAGTACTTC. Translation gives CATSQGREYEQYF.

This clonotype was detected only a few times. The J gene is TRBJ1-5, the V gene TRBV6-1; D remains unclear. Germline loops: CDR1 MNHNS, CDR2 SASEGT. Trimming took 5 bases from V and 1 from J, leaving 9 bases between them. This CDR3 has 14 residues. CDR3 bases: TGTGCCAGCAGTCGTTCAACGAGCAATCAGCCCCAGCATTTT. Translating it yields CASSRSTSNQPQHF.

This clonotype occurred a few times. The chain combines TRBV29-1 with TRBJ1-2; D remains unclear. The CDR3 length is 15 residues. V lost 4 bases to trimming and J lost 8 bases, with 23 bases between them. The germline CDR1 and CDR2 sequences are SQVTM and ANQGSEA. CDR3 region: CSVAEGSIASSGYTF. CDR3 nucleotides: TGCAGCGTTGCTGAGGGTAGCATCGCATCTTCAGGCTACACCTTC.

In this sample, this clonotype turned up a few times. CDR3 loop: CASSQEGDGRARRQYF. DNA of the CDR3: TGTGCCAGCAGCCAAGAAGGGGACGGGAGGGCAAGAAGACAGTACTTC. V is TRBV3-1 and J is TRBJ2-7, with 8 positions matching TRBD2. The CDR3 is made up of 16 amino acids. CDR1 and CDR2 (germline): LGHDT, YNNKEL (reference sequence). The V segment lost 0 bases and the J segment 10 bases; nucleotides outside the gene matches: 14.

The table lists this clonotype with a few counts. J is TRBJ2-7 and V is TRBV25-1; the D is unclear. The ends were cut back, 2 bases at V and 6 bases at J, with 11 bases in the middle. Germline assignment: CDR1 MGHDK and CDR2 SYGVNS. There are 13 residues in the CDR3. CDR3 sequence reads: CASSEDGWSEQYF. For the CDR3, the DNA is TGTGCCAGCAGTGAAGACGGATGGTCCGAGCAGTACTTC.

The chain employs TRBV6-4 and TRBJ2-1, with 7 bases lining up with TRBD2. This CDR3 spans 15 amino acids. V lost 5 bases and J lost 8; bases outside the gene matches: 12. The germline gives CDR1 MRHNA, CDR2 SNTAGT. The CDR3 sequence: CASSQTQRGVDEQFF. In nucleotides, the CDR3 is TGTGCCAGCAGTCAGACTCAGCGGGGTGTGGATGAGCAGTTCTTC.

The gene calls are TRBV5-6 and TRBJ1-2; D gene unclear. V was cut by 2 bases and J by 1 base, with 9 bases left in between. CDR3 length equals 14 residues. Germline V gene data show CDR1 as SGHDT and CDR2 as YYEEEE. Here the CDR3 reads CASSLGRNNYGYTF. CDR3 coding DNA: TGTGCCAGCAGCTTAGGACGGAATAACTATGGCTACACCTTC.

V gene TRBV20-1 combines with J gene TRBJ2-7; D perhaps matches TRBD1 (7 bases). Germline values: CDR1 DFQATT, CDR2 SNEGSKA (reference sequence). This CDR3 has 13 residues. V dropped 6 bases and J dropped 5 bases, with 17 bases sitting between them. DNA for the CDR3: TGCAGTGCCCCGGGCCTCAGGGGGGACGAGCAGTACTTC. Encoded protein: CSAPGLRGDEQYF.

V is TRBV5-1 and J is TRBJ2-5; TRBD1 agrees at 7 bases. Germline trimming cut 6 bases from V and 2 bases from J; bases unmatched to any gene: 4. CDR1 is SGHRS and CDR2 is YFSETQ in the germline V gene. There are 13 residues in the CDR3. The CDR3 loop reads CASTGQVQETQYF. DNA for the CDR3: TGCGCCAGCACCGGACAGGTACAAGAGACCCAGTACTTC. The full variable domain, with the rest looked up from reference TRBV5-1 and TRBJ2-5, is KAGVTQTPRYLIKTRGQQVTLSCSPISGHRSVSWYQQTPGQGLQFLFEYFSETQRNKGNFPGRFSGRQFSNSRSEMNVSTLELGDSALYLCASTGQVQETQYFGPGTRLLVL.

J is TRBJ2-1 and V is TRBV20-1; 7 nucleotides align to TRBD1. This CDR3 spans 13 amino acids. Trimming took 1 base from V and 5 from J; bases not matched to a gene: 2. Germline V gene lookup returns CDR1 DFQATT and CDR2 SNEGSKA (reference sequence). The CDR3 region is CSARVGTDNEQFF. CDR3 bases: TGCAGTGCTAGAGTCGGGACAGACAATGAGCAGTTCTTC.

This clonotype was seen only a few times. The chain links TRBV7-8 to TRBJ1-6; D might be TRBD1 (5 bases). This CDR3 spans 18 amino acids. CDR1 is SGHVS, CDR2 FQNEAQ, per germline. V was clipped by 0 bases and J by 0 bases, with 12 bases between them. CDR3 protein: CASSLARSGSSYNSPLHF. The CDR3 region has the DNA TGTGCCAGCAGCTTAGCCCGTTCAGGGAGCTCCTATAATTCACCCCTCCACTTT. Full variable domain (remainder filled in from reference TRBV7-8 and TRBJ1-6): GAGVSQSPRYKVAKRGQDVALRCDPISGHVSLFWYQQALGQGPEFLTYFQNEAQLDKSGLPSDRFFAERPEGSVSTLKIQRTQQEDSAVYLCASSLARSGSSYNSPLHFGNGTRLTVT.

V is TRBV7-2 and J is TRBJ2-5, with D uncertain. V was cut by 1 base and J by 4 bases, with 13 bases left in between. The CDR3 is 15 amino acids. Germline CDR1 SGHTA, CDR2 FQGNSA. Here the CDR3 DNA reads TGTGCCAGCAGCTTAGTATGGGTCAAGGCAGAGACCCAGTACTTC. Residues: CASSLVWVKAETQYF.

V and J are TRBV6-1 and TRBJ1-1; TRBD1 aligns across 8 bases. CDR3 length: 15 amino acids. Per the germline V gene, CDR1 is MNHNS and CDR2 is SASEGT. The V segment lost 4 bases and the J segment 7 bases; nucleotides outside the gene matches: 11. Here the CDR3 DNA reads TGTGCCAGCAGTGGGGACAGGCGGACGCGTCTTGAAGCTTTCTTT. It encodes CASSGDRRTRLEAFF.

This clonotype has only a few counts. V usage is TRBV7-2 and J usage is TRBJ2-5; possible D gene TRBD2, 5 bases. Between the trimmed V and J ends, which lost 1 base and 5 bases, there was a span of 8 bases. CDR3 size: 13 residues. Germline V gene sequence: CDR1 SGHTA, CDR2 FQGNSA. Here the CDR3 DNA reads TGTGCCAGCAGCTTAGAGCCGGGGGAGACCCAGTACTTC. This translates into CASSLEPGETQYF.

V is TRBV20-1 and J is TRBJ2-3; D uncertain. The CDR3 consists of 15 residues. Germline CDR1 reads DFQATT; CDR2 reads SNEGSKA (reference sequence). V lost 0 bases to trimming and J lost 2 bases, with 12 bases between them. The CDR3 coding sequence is TGCAGTGCTAGAGATCGGGTTACGGCCACAGATACGCAGTATTTT. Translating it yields CSARDRVTATDTQYF.

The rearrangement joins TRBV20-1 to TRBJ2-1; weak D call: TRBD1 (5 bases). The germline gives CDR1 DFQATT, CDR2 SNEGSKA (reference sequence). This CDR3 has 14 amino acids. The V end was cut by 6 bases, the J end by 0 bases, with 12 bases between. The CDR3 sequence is CSAQGESSYNEQFF. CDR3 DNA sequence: TGCAGTGCCCAAGGGGAAAGCTCCTACAATGAGCAGTTCTTC.

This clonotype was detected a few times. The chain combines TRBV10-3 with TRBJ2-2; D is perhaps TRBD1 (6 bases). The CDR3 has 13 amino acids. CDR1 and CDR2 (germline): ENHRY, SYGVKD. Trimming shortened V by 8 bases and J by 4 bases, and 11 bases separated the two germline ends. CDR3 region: CAILTGSTGELFF. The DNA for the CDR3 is TGTGCCATCCTCACAGGGTCCACCGGGGAGCTGTTTTTT.

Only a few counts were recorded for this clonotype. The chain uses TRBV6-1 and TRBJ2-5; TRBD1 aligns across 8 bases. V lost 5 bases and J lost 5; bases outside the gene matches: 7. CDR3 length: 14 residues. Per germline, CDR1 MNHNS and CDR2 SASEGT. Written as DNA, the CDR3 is TGTGCCAGCAGTCATGCAGGGGGCGGGGAGACCCAGTACTTC. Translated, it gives CASSHAGGGETQYF.

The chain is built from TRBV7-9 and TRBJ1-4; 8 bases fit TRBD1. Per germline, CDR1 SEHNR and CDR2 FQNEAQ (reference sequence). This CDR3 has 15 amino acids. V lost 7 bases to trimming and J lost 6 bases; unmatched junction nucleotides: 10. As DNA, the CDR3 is TGTGCCAGCATACCCCGTGAGACAGGGGATGAAAAACTGTTTTTT. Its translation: CASIPRETGDEKLFF.

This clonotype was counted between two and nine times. Here the CDR3 reads CSVEGQSTDTQYF. The CDR3 region has the DNA TGCAGCGTCGAGGGACAGAGCACAGATACGCAGTATTTT. The chain links TRBV29-1 to TRBJ2-3; the match to TRBD1 covers 7 bases. Germline CDR1 reads SQVTM; CDR2 reads ANQGSEA. The V and J ends lost 6 bases and 0 bases, in that order; junction bases with no gene match: 3. This CDR3 is built from 13 residues.

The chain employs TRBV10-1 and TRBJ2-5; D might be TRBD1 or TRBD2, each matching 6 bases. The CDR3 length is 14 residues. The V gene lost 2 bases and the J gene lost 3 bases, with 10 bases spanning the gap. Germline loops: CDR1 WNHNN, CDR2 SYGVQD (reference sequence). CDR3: CASSETRGEETQYF. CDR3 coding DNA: TGCGCCAGCAGTGAGACTAGGGGGGAAGAGACCCAGTACTTC.

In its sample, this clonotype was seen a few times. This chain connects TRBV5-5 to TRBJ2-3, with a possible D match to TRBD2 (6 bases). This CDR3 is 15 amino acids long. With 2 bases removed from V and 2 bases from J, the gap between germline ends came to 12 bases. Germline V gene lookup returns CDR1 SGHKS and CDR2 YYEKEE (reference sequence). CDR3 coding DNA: TGTGCCAGCAGCTTAGGGACTTCCGCCACAGATACGCAGTATTTT. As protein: CASSLGTSATDTQYF.

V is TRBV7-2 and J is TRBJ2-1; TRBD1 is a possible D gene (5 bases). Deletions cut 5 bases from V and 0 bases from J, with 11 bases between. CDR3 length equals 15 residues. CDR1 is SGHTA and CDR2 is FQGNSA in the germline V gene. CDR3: CASSLGATSYNEQFF. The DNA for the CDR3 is TGTGCCAGCAGCCTAGGGGCCACCTCCTACAATGAGCAGTTCTTC. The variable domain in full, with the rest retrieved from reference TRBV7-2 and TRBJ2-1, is GAGVSQSPSNKVTEKGKDVELRCDPISGHTALYWYRQSLGQGLEFLIYFQGNSAPDKSGLPSDRFSAERTGGSVSTLTIQRTQQEDSAVYLCASSLGATSYNEQFFGPGTRLTVL.

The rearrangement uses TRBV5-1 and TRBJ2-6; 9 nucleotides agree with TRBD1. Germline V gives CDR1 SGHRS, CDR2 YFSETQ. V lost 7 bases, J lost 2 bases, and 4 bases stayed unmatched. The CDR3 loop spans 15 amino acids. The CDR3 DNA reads TGCGCCAGCGGGACAGGGCAAACTGGGGCCAACGTCCTGACTTTC. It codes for CASGTGQTGANVLTF.

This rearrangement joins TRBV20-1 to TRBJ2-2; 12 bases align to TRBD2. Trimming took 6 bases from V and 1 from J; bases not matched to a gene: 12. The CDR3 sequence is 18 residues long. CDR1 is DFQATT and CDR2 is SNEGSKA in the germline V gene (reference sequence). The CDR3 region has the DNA TGCAGTGCCCAGAGGTCTAGCGGGAGGGTGTGGAACACCGGGGAGCTGTTTTTT. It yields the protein CSAQRSSGRVWNTGELFF.

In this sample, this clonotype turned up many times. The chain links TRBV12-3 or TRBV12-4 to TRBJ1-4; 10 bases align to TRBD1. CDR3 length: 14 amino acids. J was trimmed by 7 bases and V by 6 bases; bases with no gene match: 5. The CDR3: CASSPGQGSEKLFF. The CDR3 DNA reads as TGTGCCAGCAGCCCGGGACAGGGGAGTGAAAAACTGTTTTTT.

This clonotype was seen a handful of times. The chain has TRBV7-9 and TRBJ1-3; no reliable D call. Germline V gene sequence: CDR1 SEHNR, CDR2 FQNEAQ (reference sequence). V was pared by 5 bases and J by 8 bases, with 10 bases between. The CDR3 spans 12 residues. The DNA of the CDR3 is TGTGCCAGCAGCCCGTTTCTGGACACCATATATTTT. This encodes CASSPFLDTIYF.